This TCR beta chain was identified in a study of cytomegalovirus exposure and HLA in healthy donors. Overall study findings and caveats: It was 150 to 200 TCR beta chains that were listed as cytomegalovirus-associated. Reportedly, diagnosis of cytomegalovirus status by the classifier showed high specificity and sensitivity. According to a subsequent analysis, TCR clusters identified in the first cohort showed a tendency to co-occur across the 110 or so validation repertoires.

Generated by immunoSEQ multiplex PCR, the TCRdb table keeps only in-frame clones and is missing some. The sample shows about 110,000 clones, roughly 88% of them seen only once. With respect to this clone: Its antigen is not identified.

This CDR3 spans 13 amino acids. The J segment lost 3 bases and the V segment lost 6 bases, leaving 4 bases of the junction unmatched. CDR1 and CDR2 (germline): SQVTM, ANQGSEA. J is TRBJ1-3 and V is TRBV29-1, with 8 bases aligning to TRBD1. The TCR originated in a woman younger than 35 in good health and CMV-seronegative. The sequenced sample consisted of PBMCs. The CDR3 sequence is CSVQGADGNTIYF. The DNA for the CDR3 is TGCAGCGTCCAGGGGGCGGATGGAAACACCATATATTTT.